This TCR beta chain originates from a study of blood T cell repertoires in COVID-19. There are 15 residues in the CDR3. Trimming at V came to 6 bases and at J to 5 bases, leaving 5 bases not matched to a gene. Germline V gene lookup returns CDR1 MNHNY and CDR2 SVGAGI (reference sequence). Some clones are missing from TCRdb's copy, which holds only in-frame ones; the method was immunoSEQ multiplex PCR. The repertoire holds about 150,000 clones, over 80% seen once, with about 6% in the top ten. The sequencing sample was made of peripheral blood. This rearrangement joins TRBV6-6 to TRBJ2-2; 11 bases line up with TRBD2. The TCR originated in a man aged 80 or over with acute or convalescent COVID-19. CDR3 sequence: CASRFTSGSTGELFF. The CDR3 coding sequence is TGTGCCAGCAGATTCACTAGCGGGAGTACCGGGGAGCTGTTTTTT.